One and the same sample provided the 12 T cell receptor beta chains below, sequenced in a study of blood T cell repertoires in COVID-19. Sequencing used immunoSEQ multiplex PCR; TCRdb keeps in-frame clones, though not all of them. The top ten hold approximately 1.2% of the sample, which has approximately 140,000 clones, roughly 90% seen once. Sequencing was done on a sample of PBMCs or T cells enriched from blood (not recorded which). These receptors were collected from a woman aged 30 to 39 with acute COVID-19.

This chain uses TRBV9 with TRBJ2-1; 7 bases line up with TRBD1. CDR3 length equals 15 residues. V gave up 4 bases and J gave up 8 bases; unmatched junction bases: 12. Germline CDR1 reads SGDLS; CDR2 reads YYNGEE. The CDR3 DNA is TGTGCCAGCAGCCCAAGACAGGGTGTCTTCGATGAGCAGTTCTTC. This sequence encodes CASSPRQGVFDEQFF.

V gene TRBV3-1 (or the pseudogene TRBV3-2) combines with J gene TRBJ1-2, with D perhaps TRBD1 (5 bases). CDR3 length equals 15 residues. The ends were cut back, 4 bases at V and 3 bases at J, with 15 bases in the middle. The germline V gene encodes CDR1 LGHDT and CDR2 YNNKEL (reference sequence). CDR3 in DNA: TGTGCCAGCAGCCCGTGGGGGGGGGAGGACTATGGCTACACCTTC. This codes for CASSPWGGEDYGYTF.

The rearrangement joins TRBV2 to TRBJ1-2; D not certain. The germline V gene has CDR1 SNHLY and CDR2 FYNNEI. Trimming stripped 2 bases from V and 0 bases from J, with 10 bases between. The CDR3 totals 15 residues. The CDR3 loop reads CASSEFVDTNYGYTF. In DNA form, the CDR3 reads TGTGCCAGCAGTGAATTTGTAGATACTAACTATGGCTACACCTTC.

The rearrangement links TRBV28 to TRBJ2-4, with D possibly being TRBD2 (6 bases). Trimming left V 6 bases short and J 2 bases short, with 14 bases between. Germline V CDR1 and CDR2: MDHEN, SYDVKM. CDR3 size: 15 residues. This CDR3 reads CASRWRGWSKNIQYF. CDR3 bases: TGTGCCAGCAGGTGGAGGGGCTGGTCCAAAAACATTCAGTACTTC.

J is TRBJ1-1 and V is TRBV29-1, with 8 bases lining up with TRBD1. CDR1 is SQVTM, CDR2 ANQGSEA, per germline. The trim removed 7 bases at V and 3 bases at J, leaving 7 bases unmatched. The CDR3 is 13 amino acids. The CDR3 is CSARTGFDTEAFF. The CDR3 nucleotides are TGCAGCGCACGGACAGGGTTTGACACTGAAGCTTTCTTT. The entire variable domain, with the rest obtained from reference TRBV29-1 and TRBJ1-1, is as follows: SAVISQKPSRDICQRGTSLTIQCQVDSQVTMMFWYRQQPGQSLTLIATANQGSEATYESGFVIDKFPISRPNLTFSTLTVSNMSPEDSSIYLCSARTGFDTEAFFGQGTRLTVV.

In nucleotides, the CDR3 is TGTGCCAGCAGCTTAGCGGGGTCGTCCTATAATTCACCCCTCCACTTT. Its translation is CASSLAGSSYNSPLHF. V is TRBV13 and J is TRBJ1-6; no clear D gene. V lost 1 base, J lost 1 base, and 8 bases lay in between. The germline CDR1 and CDR2 sequences are PRHDT and FYEKMQ (reference sequence). CDR3 length equals 16 residues. The full variable domain, its missing parts supplied by reference TRBV13 and TRBJ1-6, is AAGVIQSPRHLIKEKRETATLKCYPIPRHDTVYWYQQGPGQDPQFLISFYEKMQSDKGSIPDRFSAQQFSDYHSELNMSSLELGDSALYFCASSLAGSSYNSPLHFGNGTRLTVT.

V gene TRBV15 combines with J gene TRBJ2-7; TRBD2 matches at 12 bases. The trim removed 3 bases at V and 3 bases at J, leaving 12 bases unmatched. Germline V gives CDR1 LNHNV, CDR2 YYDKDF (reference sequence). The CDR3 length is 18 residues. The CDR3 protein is CATSSLQTSGSSIYEQYF. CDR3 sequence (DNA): TGTGCCACCAGCAGTCTCCAGACTAGCGGGAGTAGTATCTACGAGCAGTACTTC.

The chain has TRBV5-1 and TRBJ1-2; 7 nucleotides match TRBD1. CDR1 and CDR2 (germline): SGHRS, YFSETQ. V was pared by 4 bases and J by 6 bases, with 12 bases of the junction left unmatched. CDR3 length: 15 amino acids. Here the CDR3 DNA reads TGCGCCAGCAGCGACCCAACCGCGGGACAGCATGGCTACACCTTC. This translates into CASSDPTAGQHGYTF.

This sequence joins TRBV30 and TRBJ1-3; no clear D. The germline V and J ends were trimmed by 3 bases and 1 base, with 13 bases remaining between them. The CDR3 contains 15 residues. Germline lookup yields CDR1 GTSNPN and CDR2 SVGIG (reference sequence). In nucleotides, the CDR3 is TGTGCCTGGAGCCGGCAGGTTACTTCTGGAAACACCATATATTTT. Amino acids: CAWSRQVTSGNTIYF.

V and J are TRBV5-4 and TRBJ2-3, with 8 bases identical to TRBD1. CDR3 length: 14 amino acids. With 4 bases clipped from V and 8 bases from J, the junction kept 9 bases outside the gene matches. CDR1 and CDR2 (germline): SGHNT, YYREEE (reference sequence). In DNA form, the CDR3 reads TGTGCCAGCAGCAACGACAGGGGAAGCGGTACGCAGTATTTT. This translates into CASSNDRGSGTQYF. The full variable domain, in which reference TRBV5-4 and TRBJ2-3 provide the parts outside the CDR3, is ETGVTQSPTHLIKTRGQQVTLRCSSQSGHNTVSWYQQALGQGPQFIFQYYREEENGRGNFPPRFSGLQFPNYSSELNVNALELDDSALYLCASSNDRGSGTQYFGPGTRLTVL.

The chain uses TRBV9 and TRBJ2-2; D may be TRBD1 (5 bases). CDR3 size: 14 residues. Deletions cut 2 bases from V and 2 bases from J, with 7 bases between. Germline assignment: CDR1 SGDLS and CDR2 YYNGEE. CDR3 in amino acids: CASSVTVNTGELFF. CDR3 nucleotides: TGTGCCAGCAGCGTGACAGTAAACACCGGGGAGCTGTTTTTT.

This chain's CDR3 is CASSGTGGGGAQHF. As DNA, the CDR3 is TGTGCCAGCAGTGGGACAGGGGGCGGGGGGGCCCAGCATTTT. The J gene is TRBJ1-5, the V gene TRBV2; TRBD1 matches at 11 bases. The V gene's germline CDR1 is SNHLY and CDR2 FYNNEI. Trimming removed 4 bases from V and 11 bases from J; junction bases left unmatched: 7. CDR3 size: 14 residues. Full variable domain (remainder filled in from reference TRBV2 and TRBJ1-5): EPEVTQTPSHQVTQMGQEVILRCVPISNHLYFYWYRQILGQKVEFLVSFYNNEISEKSEIFDDQFSVERPDGSNFTLKIRSTKLEDSAMYFCASSGTGGGGAQHFGDGTRLSIL.